This passage covers 4 T cell receptor beta chains from one sample sequenced in a study of blood T cell repertoires in COVID-19. TCRdb's copy holds only in-frame clones and misses some; the assay was immunoSEQ multiplex PCR. The sample yields roughly 200,000 clones, around 85% seen once. The specimen sequenced was PBMCs or T cells enriched from blood (not recorded which). These TCRs come from a man between 35 and 55 years old who had recovered from COVID-19.

This clone occurred once. CDR3 sequence (DNA): TGCGCCAGCAGCCAAGTCCCCAGGGTGAACACTGAAGCTTTCTTT. Its translation: CASSQVPRVNTEAFF. The genes are TRBV4-3 and TRBJ1-1; D possibly corresponds to TRBD1 (5 bases). CDR1 and CDR2 (germline): LGHNA, YSLEER. V was shortened by 1 base and J by 0 bases, with 9 bases between the two germline ends. This CDR3 is built from 15 residues.

A remark on this clone: This CDR3 is also generated by other DNA sequences in the sample. The V call is TRBV7-8, the J call TRBJ1-5; tentatively, D is TRBD1 (6 bases). The length of the CDR3 is 15 residues. V dropped 1 base and J dropped 2 bases, with 9 bases sitting between them. Germline CDR1 SGHVS, CDR2 FQNEAQ. The CDR3 DNA sequence: TGTGCCAGCAGCTTAGGGGGGGGCGGCAATCAGCCCCAGCATTTT. Translation gives CASSLGGGGNQPQHF.

The rearrangement uses TRBV6-5 and TRBJ2-7, with 7 bases aligning to TRBD1. CDR1 is MNHEY, CDR2 SVGAGI, per germline. V lost 8 bases, J lost 0 bases, and 4 bases stayed unmatched. The CDR3 runs 13 residues. This CDR3 is CASLDRASYEQYF. Written as DNA, the CDR3 is TGTGCCAGCCTTGACAGGGCCTCCTACGAGCAGTACTTC.

This clone is a singleton in its sample. The DNA of the CDR3 is TGTGCCAGCAGTTTCTCCCCGGGGGATGAAGCTTTCTTT. Translated: CASSFSPGDEAFF. The chain combines TRBV12-3 or TRBV12-4 with TRBJ1-1; D perhaps matches TRBD1 (5 bases). Trimming removed 3 bases at V and 7 bases at J, with 12 bases between. The CDR3 contains 13 residues.